This TCR beta chain was retrieved from a study of shared T cell receptors in the human thymus. This clone has a handful of counts. The repertoire was sequenced with immunoSEQ multiplex PCR; TCRdb's copy has only in-frame clones and lacks some. The table records about 380,000 clones, approximately 95% of them present only once. The CDR3 runs 14 residues. Germline values: CDR1 LNHDA, CDR2 SQIVND (reference sequence). The trim removed 4 bases at V and 6 bases at J, leaving 3 bases unmatched. The chain uses TRBV19 and TRBJ2-1, with TRBD2 matching 10 bases. This clonotype was sampled from a human donor. The sequencing input was thymocytes. The CDR3 loop reads CASSSLAGANEQFF. The CDR3 DNA is TGTGCCAGTAGTAGCCTAGCGGGAGCCAATGAGCAGTTCTTC.